This T cell receptor (beta chain) was recovered during a study of response to subunit inactivated influenza vaccine. Trimming cost V 7 bases and J 1 base; bases outside gene matches: 8. Germline loops: CDR1 MNHNS, CDR2 SASEGT. The CDR3 extends over 15 amino acids. TCRdb re-derived calls from the RT-PCR reads in MiXCR, one entry per CDR3 protein. The repertoire holds over 400,000 distinct CDR3 sequences, with 10% to 15% as singletons. This clonotype has more than one count but fewer than ten. The antigen is unknown. Findings and caveats of the study: New T cells are recruited in small numbers by each seasonal influenza vaccination, according to the authors' suggestion.

This chain connects TRBV6-1 to TRBJ2-3, with 7 positions matching TRBD2. The TCR sequence derives from a man aged 50 to 59 who received an inactivated influenza vaccine. The sequencing here drew on PBMCs from blood, taken more than 35 days after vaccination. The CDR3 here is CASKKSGIGTDTQYF. For the CDR3, the DNA is TGTGCCAGCAAAAAGAGCGGGATCGGCACAGATACGCAGTATTTT.